These T cell receptor beta chains were read from a single sample in a study of cytomegalovirus exposure and HLA in healthy donors. The repertoire was sequenced with immunoSEQ multiplex PCR; TCRdb's copy has only in-frame clones and lacks some. This table has 150,000 to 200,000 clones, roughly four fifths appearing once. The sequenced sample was PBMCs. The receptors were sampled from a man over 45 in good health and CMV-seronegative. Both conserved end residues are part of each CDR3. D genes are given only for firm matches.

j_call | v_call | d_call | cdr3_length | cdr3_aa
TRBJ1-6 | TRBV2 | TRBD1 | 16 | CASSVGWDRSVSPLHF
TRBJ2-1 | TRBV11-2 | NA | 12 | CASSLDRREQFF
TRBJ2-3 | TRBV28 | TRBD2 | 14 | CATRTSGRKDTQYF
TRBJ2-2 | TRBV6-1 | TRBD1 | 14 | CASSRDRNTGELFF
TRBJ2-3 | TRBV5-1 | TRBD2 | 15 | CASSLSSGGTDTQYF
TRBJ2-1 | TRBV20-1 | NA | 11 | CSAEEVNEQFF
TRBJ1-1 | TRBV7-2 | NA | 15 | CASSLGTVGRTEAFF
TRBJ1-5 | TRBV6-6 | TRBD1 | 15 | CASSYDRGGNQPQHF
TRBJ2-3 | TRBV21-1 | NA | 20 | CASSKGQRTSGITVTDTQYF
TRBJ1-2 | TRBV11-1 | TRBD1 | 13 | CASSPGQGYGYTF
TRBJ1-1 | TRBV19 | NA | 13 | CASSIGVNTEAFF
TRBJ2-1 | TRBV29-1 | NA | 11 | CSVMPGYEQFF
TRBJ1-1 | TRBV6-5 | TRBD1 | 14 | CASRSHRGNTEAFF
TRBJ2-5 | TRBV5-1 | NA | 15 | CASSLAPQGKETQYF
TRBJ1-2 | TRBV28 | NA | 14 | CASSLGGHRGGYTF
TRBJ2-2 | TRBV4-3 | TRBD1 | 18 | CASSQEFNRGANTGELFF
TRBJ2-5 | TRBV4-1 | TRBD2 | 15 | CASSRGLAGVETQYF